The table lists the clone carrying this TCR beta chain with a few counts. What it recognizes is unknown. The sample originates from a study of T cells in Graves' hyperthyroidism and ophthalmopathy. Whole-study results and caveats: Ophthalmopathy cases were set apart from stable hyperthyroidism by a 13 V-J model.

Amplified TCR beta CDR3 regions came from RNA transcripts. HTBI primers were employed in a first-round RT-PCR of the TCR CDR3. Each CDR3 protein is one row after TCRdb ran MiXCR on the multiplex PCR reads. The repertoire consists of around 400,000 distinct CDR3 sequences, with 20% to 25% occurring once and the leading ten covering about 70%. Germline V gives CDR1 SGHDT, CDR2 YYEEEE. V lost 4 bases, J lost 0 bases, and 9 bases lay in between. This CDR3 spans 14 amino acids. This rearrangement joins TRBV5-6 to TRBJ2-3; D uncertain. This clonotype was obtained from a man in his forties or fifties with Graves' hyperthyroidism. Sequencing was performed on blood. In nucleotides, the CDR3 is TGTGCCAGCAGCCTCTGGCCAAGCACAGATACGCAGTATTTT. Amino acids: CASSLWPSTDTQYF.